This T cell receptor beta chain was identified in a study of T cell changes during pregnancy in multiple sclerosis. Per germline, CDR1 SGDLS and CDR2 YYNGEE. V dropped 4 bases and J dropped 5 bases, with 16 bases sitting between them. This CDR3 is 14 amino acids long. The repertoire was sequenced with immunoSEQ multiplex PCR; TCRdb's copy has only in-frame clones and lacks some. Among around 88,000 clones, under 95% were seen once, and the ten largest hold roughly 2.3%. This chain links TRBV9 with TRBJ2-7; D is perhaps TRBD2 (5 bases). This TCR was recovered from a female donor in good health, enrolled as a control in a pregnancy study. Material: peripheral blood, obtained after pregnancy. The CDR3 sequence: CASSPLGLRDEQYF. CDR3 sequence (DNA): TGTGCCAGCAGCCCACTAGGTCTGAGGGACGAGCAGTACTTC.